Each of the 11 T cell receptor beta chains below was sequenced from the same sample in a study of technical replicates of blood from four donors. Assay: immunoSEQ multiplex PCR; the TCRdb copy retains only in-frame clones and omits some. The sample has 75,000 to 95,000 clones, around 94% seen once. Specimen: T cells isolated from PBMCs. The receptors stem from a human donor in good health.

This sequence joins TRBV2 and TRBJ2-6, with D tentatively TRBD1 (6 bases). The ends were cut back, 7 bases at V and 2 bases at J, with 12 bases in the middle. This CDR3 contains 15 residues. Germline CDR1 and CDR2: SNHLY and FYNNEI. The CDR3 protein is CASTLRGPGANVLTF. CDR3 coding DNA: TGTGCCAGCACACTCAGGGGACCTGGGGCCAACGTCCTGACTTTC.

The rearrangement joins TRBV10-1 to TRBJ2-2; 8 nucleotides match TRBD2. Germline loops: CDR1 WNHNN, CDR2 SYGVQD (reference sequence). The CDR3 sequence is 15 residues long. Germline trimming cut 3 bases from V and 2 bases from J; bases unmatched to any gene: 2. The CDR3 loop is CASSDGTSNTGELFF. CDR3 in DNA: TGCGCCAGCAGTGACGGGACTAGTAACACCGGGGAGCTGTTTTTT.

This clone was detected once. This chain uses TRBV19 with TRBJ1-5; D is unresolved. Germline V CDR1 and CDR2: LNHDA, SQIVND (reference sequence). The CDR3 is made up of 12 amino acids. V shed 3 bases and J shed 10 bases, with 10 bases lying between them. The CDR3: CASSMYGYPQHF. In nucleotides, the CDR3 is TGTGCCAGTAGTATGTACGGGTATCCCCAGCATTTT.

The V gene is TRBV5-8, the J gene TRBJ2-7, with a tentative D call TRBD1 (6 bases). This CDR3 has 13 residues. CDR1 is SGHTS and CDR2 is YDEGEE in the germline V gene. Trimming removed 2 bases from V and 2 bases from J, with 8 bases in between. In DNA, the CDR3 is TGTGCCAGCAGCTTCGGACAGACCTACGAGCAGTACTTC. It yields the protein CASSFGQTYEQYF.

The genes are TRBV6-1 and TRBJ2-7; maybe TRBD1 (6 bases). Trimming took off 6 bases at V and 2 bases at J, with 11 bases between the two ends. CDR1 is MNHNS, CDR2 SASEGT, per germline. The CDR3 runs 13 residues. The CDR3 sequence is CASRLGQTYEQYF. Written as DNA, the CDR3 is TGTGCCAGCAGACTGGGACAAACCTACGAGCAGTACTTC.

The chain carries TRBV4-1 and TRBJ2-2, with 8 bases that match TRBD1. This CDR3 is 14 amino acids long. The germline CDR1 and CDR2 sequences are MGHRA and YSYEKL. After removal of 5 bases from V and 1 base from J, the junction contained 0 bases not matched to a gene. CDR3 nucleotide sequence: TGCGCCAGCAGCGACAGGGGGAACACCGGGGAGCTGTTTTTT. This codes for CASSDRGNTGELFF.

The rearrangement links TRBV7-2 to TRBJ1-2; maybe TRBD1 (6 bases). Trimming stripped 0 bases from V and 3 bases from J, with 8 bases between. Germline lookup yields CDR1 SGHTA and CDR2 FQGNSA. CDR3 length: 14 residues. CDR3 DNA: TGTGCCAGCAGCTTAGCGGGACACGACTATGGCTACACCTTC. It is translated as CASSLAGHDYGYTF. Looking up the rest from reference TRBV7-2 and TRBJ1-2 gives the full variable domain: GAGVSQSPSNKVTEKGKDVELRCDPISGHTALYWYRQSLGQGLEFLIYFQGNSAPDKSGLPSDRFSAERTGGSVSTLTIQRTQQEDSAVYLCASSLAGHDYGYTFGSGTRLTVV.

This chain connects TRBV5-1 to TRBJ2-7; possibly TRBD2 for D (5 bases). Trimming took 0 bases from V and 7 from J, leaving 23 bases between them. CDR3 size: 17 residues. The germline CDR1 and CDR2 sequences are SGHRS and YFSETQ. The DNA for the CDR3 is TGCGCCAGCAGCTTGGTCGGCGGCCTCGATATCGGGGATGAGCAGTACTTC. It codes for CASSLVGGLDIGDEQYF.

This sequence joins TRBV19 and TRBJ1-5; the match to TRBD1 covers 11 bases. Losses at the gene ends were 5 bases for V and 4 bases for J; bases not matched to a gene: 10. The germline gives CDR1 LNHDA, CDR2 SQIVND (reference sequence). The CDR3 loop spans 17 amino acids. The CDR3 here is CASSVRGGQGDNQPQHF. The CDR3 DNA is TGTGCCAGTAGTGTTAGGGGGGGACAGGGGGATAATCAGCCCCAGCATTTT.

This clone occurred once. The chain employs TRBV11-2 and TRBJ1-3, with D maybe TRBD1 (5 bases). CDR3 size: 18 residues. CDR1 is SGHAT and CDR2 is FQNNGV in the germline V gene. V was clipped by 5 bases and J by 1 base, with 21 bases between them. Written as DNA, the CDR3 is TGTGCCAGCAGCCCGACCCGGGGCGGGGTGTTATCTGGAAACACCATATATTTT. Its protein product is CASSPTRGGVLSGNTIYF.

CDR3 bases: TGTGCCAGCAGCGCCCCGGGACTAGCTAGGGAGAGGCAGTTCTTC. Translated, it gives CASSAPGLARERQFF. The V and J genes are TRBV11-2 and TRBJ2-1; the match to TRBD2 covers 9 bases. The CDR3 is 15 residues long. Germline values: CDR1 SGHAT, CDR2 FQNNGV. Trimming at V came to 5 bases and at J to 12 bases, leaving 14 bases not matched to a gene.